This TCR beta chain derives from a study of identical twins. Study results and caveats: Invariant cells of the MAIT and iNKT types might have partly distorted the zero-insertion analyses. For monozygotic twins, models underestimated out-of-frame TCR alpha sharing.

In TCRdb, the 5' RACE reads were re-called with MiXCR into one record per CDR3 protein. The repertoire holds about 790,000 distinct CDR3 sequences, with about 20% as singletons. This CDR3 is 16 amino acids long. Germline V gives CDR1 MNHEY, CDR2 SVGAGI. V shed 1 base and J shed 4 bases, with 14 bases lying between them. Comments on this clonotype: The target antigen is unknown.

Another study also made use of these data, one on T cells expressing NK-cell markers.

The origin of this receptor is a woman between 18 and 29 years old in good health. The chain recombines TRBV6-5 with TRBJ2-1, with D possibly matching TRBD2 (5 bases). The material sequenced was PBMCs. CDR3 region: CASSYFASGYYNEQFF. Written as DNA, the CDR3 is TGTGCCAGCAGTTACTTTGCGAGCGGATATTACAATGAGCAGTTCTTC.